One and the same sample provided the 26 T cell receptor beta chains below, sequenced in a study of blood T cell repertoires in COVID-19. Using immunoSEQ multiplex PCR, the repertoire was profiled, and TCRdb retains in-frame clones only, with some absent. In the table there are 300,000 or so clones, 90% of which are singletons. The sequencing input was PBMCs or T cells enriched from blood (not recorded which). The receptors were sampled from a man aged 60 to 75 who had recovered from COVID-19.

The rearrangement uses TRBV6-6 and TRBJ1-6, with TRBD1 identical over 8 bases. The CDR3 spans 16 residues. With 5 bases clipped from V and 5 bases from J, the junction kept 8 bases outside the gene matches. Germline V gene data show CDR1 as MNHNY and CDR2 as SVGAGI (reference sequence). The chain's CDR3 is CASSTSGQADNSPLHF. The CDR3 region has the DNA TGTGCCAGCAGTACCTCGGGACAGGCAGATAATTCACCCCTCCACTTT.

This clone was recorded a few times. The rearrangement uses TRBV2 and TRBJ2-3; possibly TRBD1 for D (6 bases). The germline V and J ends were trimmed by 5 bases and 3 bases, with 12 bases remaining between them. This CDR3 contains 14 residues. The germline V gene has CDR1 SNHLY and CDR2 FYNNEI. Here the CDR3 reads CASSLQGQTDTQYF. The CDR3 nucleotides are TGTGCCAGCAGTTTACAGGGACAAACAGATACGCAGTATTTT. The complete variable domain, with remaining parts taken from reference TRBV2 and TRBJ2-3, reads EPEVTQTPSHQVTQMGQEVILRCVPISNHLYFYWYRQILGQKVEFLVSFYNNEISEKSEIFDDQFSVERPDGSNFTLKIRSTKLEDSAMYFCASSLQGQTDTQYFGPGTRLTVL.

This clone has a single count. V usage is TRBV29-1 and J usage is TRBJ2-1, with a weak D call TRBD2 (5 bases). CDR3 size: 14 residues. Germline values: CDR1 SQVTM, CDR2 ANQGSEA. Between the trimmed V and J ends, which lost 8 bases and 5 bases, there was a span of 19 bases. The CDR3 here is CSTIGRLANNEQFF. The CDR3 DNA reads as TGCAGCACCATTGGTCGGCTAGCCAACAATGAGCAGTTCTTC.

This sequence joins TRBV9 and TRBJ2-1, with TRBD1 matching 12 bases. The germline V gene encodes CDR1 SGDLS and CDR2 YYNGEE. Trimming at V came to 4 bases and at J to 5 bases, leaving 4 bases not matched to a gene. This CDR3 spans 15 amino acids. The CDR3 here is CASSPGTGGNNEQFF. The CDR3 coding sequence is TGTGCCAGCAGCCCCGGGACAGGGGGCAACAATGAGCAGTTCTTC.

In nucleotides, the CDR3 is TGTGCCAGTAGTGCCTTATGGACAGGGGGAGAGCAGTTCTTC. This sequence encodes CASSALWTGGEQFF. V usage is TRBV19 and J usage is TRBJ2-1; TRBD1 agrees at 10 bases. V dropped 5 bases and J dropped 10; count of bases not matched to a gene: 8. The CDR3 loop spans 14 amino acids. Germline V gene data show CDR1 as LNHDA and CDR2 as SQIVND (reference sequence).

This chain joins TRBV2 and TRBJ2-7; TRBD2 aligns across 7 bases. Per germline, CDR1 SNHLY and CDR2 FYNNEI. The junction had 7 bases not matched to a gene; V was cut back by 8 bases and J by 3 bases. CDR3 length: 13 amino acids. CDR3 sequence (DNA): TGTGCCAGCCTTGGGGGGGGACTCTACGAGCAGTACTTC. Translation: CASLGGGLYEQYF.

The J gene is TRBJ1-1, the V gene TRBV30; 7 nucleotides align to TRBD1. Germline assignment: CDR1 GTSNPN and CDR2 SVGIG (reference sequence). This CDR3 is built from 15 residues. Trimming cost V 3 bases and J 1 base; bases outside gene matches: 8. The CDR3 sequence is CAWRVTGVSNTEAFF. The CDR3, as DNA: TGTGCCTGGAGGGTTACAGGGGTCTCGAACACTGAAGCTTTCTTT.

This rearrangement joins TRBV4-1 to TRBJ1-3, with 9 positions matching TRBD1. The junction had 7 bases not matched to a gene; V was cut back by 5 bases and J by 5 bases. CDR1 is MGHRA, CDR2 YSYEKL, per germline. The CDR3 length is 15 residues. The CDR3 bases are TGCGCCAGCAGCACCTCGGACAGGGGAAGAAACACCATATATTTT. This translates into CASSTSDRGRNTIYF.

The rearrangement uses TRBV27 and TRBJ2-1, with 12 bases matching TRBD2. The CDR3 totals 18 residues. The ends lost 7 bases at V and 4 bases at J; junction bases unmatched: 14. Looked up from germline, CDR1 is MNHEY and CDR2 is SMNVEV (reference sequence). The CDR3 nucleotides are TGTGCCAGCACGCTTTTTGCGGTCGGACTAGCGGGGTACAATGAGCAGTTCTTC. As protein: CASTLFAVGLAGYNEQFF.

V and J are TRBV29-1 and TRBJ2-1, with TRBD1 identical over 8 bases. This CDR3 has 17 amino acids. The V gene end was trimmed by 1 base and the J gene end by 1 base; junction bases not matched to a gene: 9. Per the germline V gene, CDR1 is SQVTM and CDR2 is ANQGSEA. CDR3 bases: TGCAGCGTTGAAGTGGGGACAGGAATGGGGTCCTACAATGAGCAGTTCTTC. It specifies CSVEVGTGMGSYNEQFF.

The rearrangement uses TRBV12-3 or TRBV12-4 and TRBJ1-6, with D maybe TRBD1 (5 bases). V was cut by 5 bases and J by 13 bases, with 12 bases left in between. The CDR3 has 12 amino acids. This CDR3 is CASSERGKPLHF. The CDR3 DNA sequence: TGTGCCAGCAGTGAAAGGGGCAAGCCCCTCCACTTT.

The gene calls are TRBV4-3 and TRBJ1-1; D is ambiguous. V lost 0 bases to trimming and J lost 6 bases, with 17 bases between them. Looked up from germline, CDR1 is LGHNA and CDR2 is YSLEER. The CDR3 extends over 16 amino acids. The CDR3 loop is CASSQDLAAGRAEAFF. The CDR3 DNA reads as TGCGCCAGCAGCCAAGATTTGGCCGCTGGTCGGGCTGAAGCTTTCTTT.

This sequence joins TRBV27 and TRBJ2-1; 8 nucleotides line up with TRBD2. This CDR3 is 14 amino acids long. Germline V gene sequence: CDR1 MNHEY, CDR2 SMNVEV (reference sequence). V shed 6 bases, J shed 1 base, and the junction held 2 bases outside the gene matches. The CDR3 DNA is TGTGCCAGCAGAGTAGCGGGATCCTACAATGAGCAGTTCTTC. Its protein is CASRVAGSYNEQFF.

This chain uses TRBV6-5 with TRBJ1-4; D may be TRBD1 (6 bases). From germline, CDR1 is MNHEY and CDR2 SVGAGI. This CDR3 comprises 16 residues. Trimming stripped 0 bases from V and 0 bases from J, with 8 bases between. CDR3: CASSYSQGATNEKLFF. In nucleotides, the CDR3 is TGTGCCAGCAGTTACTCACAGGGCGCAACTAATGAAAAACTGTTTTTT.

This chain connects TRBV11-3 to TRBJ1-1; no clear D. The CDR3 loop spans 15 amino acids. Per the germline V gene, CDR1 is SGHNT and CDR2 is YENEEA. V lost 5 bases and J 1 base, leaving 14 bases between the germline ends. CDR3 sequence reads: CASSPYRTTNTEAFF. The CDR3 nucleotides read TGTGCCAGCAGCCCATACCGGACTACGAACACTGAAGCTTTCTTT.

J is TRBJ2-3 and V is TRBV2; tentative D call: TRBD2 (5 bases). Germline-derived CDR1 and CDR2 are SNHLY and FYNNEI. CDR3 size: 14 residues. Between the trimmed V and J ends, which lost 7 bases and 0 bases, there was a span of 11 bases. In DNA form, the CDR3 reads TGTGCCAGCATTTCGTGGACTAGCACAGATACGCAGTATTTT. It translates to CASISWTSTDTQYF.

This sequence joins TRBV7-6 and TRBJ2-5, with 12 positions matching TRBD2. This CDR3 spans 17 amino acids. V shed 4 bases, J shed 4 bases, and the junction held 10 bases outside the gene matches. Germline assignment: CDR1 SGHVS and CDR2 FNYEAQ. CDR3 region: CASSSPGLAGGGETQYF. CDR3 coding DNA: TGTGCCAGCAGCTCCCCGGGTCTAGCGGGAGGGGGAGAGACCCAGTACTTC.

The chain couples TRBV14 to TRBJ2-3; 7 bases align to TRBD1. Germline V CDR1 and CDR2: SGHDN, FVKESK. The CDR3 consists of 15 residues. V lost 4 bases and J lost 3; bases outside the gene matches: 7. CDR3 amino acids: CASSPIQGRTDTQYF. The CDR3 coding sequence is TGTGCCAGCAGCCCCATACAGGGGCGAACAGATACGCAGTATTTT.

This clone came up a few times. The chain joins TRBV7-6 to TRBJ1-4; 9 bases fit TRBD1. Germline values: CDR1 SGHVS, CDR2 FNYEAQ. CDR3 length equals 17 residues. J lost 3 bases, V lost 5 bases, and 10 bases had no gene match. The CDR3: CASSTVDRGGANEKLFF. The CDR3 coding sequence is TGTGCCAGCAGCACAGTAGACAGGGGGGGTGCTAATGAAAAACTGTTTTTT.

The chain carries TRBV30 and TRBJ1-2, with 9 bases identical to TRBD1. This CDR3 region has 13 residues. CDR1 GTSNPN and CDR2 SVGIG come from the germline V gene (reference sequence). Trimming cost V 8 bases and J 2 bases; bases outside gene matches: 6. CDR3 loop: CAGRTGANYGYTF. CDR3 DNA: TGTGCCGGTAGGACAGGGGCCAACTATGGCTACACCTTC.

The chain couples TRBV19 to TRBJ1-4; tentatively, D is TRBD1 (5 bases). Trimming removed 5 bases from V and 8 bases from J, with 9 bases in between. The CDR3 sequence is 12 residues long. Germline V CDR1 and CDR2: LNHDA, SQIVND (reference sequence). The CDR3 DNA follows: TGTGCCAGTAGTCTGAGACAGGAAAAACTGTTTTTT. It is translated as CASSLRQEKLFF.

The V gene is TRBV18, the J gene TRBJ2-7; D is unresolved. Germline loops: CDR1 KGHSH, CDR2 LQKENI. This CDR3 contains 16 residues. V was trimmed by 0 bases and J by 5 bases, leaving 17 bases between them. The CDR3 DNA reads TGTGCCAGCTCACCACCGGGTGGAAGAGGATGGGACGAGCAGTACTTC. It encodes CASSPPGGRGWDEQYF.

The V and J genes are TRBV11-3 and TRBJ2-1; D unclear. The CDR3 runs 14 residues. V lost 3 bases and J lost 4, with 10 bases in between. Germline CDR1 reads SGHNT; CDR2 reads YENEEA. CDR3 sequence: CASSFRSEYNEQFF. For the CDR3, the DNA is TGTGCCAGCAGCTTTCGCAGCGAATACAATGAGCAGTTCTTC.

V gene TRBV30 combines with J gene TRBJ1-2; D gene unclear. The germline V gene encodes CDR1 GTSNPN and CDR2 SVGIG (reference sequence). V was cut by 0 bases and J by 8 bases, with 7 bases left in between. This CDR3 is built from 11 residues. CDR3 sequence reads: CAWSVSRGYTF. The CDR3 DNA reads TGTGCCTGGAGTGTATCGCGCGGCTACACCTTC. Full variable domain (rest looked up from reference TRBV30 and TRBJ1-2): SQTIHQWPATLVQPVGSPLSLECTVEGTSNPNLYWYRQAAGRGLQLLFYSVGIGQISSEVPQNLSASRPQDRQFILSSKKLLLSDSGFYLCAWSVSRGYTFGSGTRLTVV.

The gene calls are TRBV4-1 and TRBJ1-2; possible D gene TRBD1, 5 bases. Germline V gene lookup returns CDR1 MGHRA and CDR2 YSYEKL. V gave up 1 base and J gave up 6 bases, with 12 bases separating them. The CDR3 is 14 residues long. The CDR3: CASSQVRGGDGYTF. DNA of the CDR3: TGCGCCAGCAGCCAAGTAAGGGGTGGGGATGGCTACACCTTC.

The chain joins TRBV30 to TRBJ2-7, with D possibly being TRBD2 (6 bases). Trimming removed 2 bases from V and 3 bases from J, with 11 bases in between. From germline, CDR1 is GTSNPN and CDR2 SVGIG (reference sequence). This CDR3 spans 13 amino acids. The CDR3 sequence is CAWSWSGVYEQYF. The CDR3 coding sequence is TGTGCCTGGAGTTGGTCGGGGGTCTACGAGCAGTACTTC. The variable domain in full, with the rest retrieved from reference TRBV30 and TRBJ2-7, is SQTIHQWPATLVQPVGSPLSLECTVEGTSNPNLYWYRQAAGRGLQLLFYSVGIGQISSEVPQNLSASRPQDRQFILSSKKLLLSDSGFYLCAWSWSGVYEQYFGPGTRLTVT.